This TCR beta chain was identified in a study of early T cells in non-severe SARS-CoV-2 infection. TCRdb fed the 5' RACE reads into MiXCR, producing one record per CDR3 protein. The repertoire includes tens of thousands of distinct CDR3 sequences, 10% to 15% of them detected once, and approximately 4.8% sits in the top ten. In germline, CDR1 is SGHVS, CDR2 FNYEAQ. The V end was cut by 4 bases, the J end by 6 bases, with 15 bases between. This CDR3 region has 15 residues. In this sample, this clonotype turned up many times. This receptor was obtained from an adult who was a healthcare worker with PCR-confirmed SARS-CoV-2 infection or an uninfected control (not recorded which). J is TRBJ2-2 and V is TRBV7-6; no reliable D call. The material sequenced was whole blood. The DNA of the CDR3 is TGTGCCAGCAGCTCACGAGCACCTAAGGCCGGGGAGCTGTTTTTT. It translates to CASSSRAPKAGELFF.